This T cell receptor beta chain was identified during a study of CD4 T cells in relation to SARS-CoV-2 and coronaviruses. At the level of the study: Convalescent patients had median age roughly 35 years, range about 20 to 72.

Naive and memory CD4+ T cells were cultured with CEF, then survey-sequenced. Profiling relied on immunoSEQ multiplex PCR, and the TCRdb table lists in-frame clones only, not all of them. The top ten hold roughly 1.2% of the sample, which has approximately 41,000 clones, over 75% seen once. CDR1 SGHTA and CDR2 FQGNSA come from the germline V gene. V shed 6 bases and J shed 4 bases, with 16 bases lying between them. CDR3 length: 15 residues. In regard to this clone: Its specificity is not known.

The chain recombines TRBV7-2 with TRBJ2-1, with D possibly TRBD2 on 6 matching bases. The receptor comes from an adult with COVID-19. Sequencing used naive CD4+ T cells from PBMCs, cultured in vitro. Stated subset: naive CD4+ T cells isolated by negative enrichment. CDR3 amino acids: CASSRQAGSYNEQFF. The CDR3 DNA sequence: TGTGCCAGCAGTCGCCAAGCGGGTTCTTACAATGAGCAGTTCTTC.